Shown below are 11 T cell receptor beta chains from a single sample sequenced in a study of CD8+ T cells in alopecia areata. Sequencing relied on a cDNA template that was reverse transcribed from extracted RNA. The method was immunoSEQ multiplex PCR; TCRdb's version includes in-frame clones alone and lacks a portion of them. Of 110,000 to 150,000 clones listed, around 83% are singletons. This sample's treatment: oral pan-JAK inhibitor, 5-10 mg twice daily. The sample in question was CD8+ T cells sorted from blood, obtained at week 4, from a patient treated with tofacitinib. The receptors were gathered from a human donor with alopecia areata.

The genes are TRBV27 and TRBJ2-7, with D hard to call. The germline V gene encodes CDR1 MNHEY and CDR2 SMNVEV (reference sequence). V was shortened by 3 bases and J by 2 bases, with 8 bases between the two germline ends. CDR3 length: 13 residues. CDR3 DNA: TGTGCCAGCAGTTTCAGGCCTACCTACGAGCAGTACTTC. Residues: CASSFRPTYEQYF.

Remarks on this clone: Other DNA sequences within the sample encode an identical CDR3. The J gene is TRBJ2-7, the V gene TRBV27, with D uncertain. CDR1 and CDR2 from the germline V gene are MNHEY and SMNVEV (reference sequence). This CDR3 has 13 residues. V was pared by 2 bases and J by 2 bases, with 7 bases between. The CDR3 DNA sequence: TGTGCCAGCAGTTTAGGCGCAACCTACGAGCAGTACTTC. This translates into CASSLGATYEQYF.

The chain is built from TRBV9 and TRBJ2-2; no clear D gene. The CDR3 has 12 residues. CDR1 SGDLS and CDR2 YYNGEE come from the germline V gene. Trimming took off 7 bases at V and 4 bases at J, with 8 bases between the two ends. In DNA, the CDR3 is TGTGCCAGCCGTCGAGGCACCGGGGAGCTGTTTTTT. This codes for CASRRGTGELFF. The complete variable domain, with remaining parts taken from reference TRBV9 and TRBJ2-2, reads DSGVTQTPKHLITATGQRVTLRCSPRSGDLSVYWYQQSLDQGLQFLIQYYNGEERAKGNILERFSAQQFPDLHSELNLSSLELGDSALYFCASRRGTGELFFGEGSRLTVL.

The chain joins TRBV27 to TRBJ1-5; possible D gene TRBD1, 5 bases. Germline V gene data show CDR1 as MNHEY and CDR2 as SMNVEV (reference sequence). V was cut by 0 bases and J by 3 bases, with 9 bases left in between. The CDR3 contains 15 residues. The CDR3 DNA reads as TGTGCCAGCAGTTTATCGGGGACGGTCAATCAGCCCCAGCATTTT. Amino acid sequence: CASSLSGTVNQPQHF.

The V call is TRBV30, the J call TRBJ1-2, with 12 bases identical to TRBD1. CDR3 length: 16 residues. Trimming cost V 0 bases and J 3 bases; bases outside gene matches: 5. Germline V gene data show CDR1 as GTSNPN and CDR2 as SVGIG (reference sequence). The CDR3 DNA reads TGTGCCTGGAGTGTACGGGACAGGGGGCGGGACTATGGCTACACCTTC. It specifies CAWSVRDRGRDYGYTF.

This chain connects TRBV13 to TRBJ2-7; 10 bases are shared with TRBD2. CDR1 is PRHDT and CDR2 is FYEKMQ in the germline V gene (reference sequence). Trimming cost V 5 bases and J 3 bases; bases outside gene matches: 7. This CDR3 is built from 15 residues. The chain's CDR3 is CASSPGLAVYYEQYF. In nucleotides, the CDR3 is TGTGCCAGCAGCCCCGGACTAGCGGTTTACTACGAGCAGTACTTC.

V gene TRBV5-4 combines with J gene TRBJ2-7; 12 nucleotides line up with TRBD1. Trimming cost V 4 bases and J 5 bases; bases outside gene matches: 7. CDR3 length: 15 amino acids. Germline lookup yields CDR1 SGHNT and CDR2 YYREEE (reference sequence). The CDR3 region has the DNA TGTGCCAGCAGCGCCGGGACAGGGGGCAGGAACGAGCAGTACTTC. Protein product: CASSAGTGGRNEQYF.

The gene calls are TRBV7-9 and TRBJ2-7, with 15 nucleotides matching TRBD2. The germline V gene has CDR1 SEHNR and CDR2 FQNEAQ (reference sequence). The V segment lost 4 bases and the J segment 6 bases; nucleotides outside the gene matches: 4. This CDR3 spans 15 amino acids. The CDR3 sequence is CASSSGLAGGREQYF. As DNA, the CDR3 is TGTGCCAGCAGCTCAGGACTAGCGGGAGGGCGCGAGCAGTACTTC.

The V and J genes are TRBV19 and TRBJ1-2; the D gene is possibly TRBD1 (6 bases). V lost 7 bases and J lost 4, with 22 bases in between. CDR3 length equals 16 residues. Germline-derived CDR1 and CDR2 are LNHDA and SQIVND (reference sequence). The CDR3 reads CASTRIDRKEGYGYTF. In nucleotides, the CDR3 is TGTGCCAGTACCCGTATCGACAGGAAGGAAGGCTATGGCTACACCTTC.

This rearrangement joins TRBV28 to TRBJ1-2; 7 bases line up with TRBD1. Germline values: CDR1 MDHEN, CDR2 SYDVKM. V lost 8 bases and J lost 2; bases outside the gene matches: 5. There are 13 residues in the CDR3. The DNA for the CDR3 is TGTGCCAGCGATGACAGGGCGAACTATGGCTACACCTTC. Its protein is CASDDRANYGYTF.

A word on this clone: Other DNA sequences in this sample translate to the same CDR3. V usage is TRBV27 and J usage is TRBJ2-7; D is ambiguous. V lost 0 bases and J 3 bases, leaving 6 bases between the germline ends. The CDR3 runs to 13 residues. The germline gives CDR1 MNHEY, CDR2 SMNVEV (reference sequence). CDR3: CASSLSGSYEQYF. CDR3 nucleotides: TGTGCCAGCAGTTTATCTGGCAGCTACGAGCAGTACTTC.